Included here is one TCR beta chain sequence, with context. The antigen is undetermined. The protocol was immunoSEQ multiplex PCR, while the TCRdb copy is restricted to in-frame clones and leaves out a portion. Of 98,000 or so clones in the sample, approximately 84% were seen once. These data are taken from a study of T cell responses to AZD1222 COVID-19 vaccine. Study findings and constraints: Mostly white British, mostly female donors; authors suggested clonal diversity may be underestimated. With two AZD1222 doses given, Spike-specific TCR breadth and depth both rose. Along spike, vaccine-associated CD4 TCRs were found throughout, with dominance at 160-218 and 743-854. Close to half of all spike-specific TCRs reportedly target regions of the variants that are unmutated.

J lost 13 bases, V lost 6 bases, and 4 bases had no gene match. This CDR3 is built from 11 residues. The sample was peripheral blood, taken 28 days after the second AZD1222 dose. The clonotype originates from an adult who received the AZD1222 COVID-19 vaccine. This sequence joins TRBV12-3 or TRBV12-4 and TRBJ2-1; 9 bases fit TRBD2. In nucleotides, the CDR3 is TGTGCCAGCAGCCTGGGACTAGCCCAGTTCTTC. Translation: CASSLGLAQFF.